This T cell receptor (beta chain) was documented in a study of regulatory T cells in long-lasting Graves disease. This clonotype was seen many times. Time point noted: newly diagnosed GD, antithyroid drugs for less than 3 months. Extracted RNA from PBMCs served as the source of the TCR library. The TCR beta library used iRepertoire HTBI primers with Arm-PCR amplification of CDR3. TCRdb analysed the multiplex PCR reads with MiXCR anew, one entry per CDR3 protein. Here the sample spans over 400,000 distinct CDR3 sequences, around 15% being singletons. The CDR3 sequence is 15 residues long. CDR1 is SNHLY and CDR2 is FYNNEI in the germline V gene. V was clipped by 6 bases and J by 0 bases; unmatched bases: 5. In addition, the sample was reused for a study of T cells in Graves' hyperthyroidism and ophthalmopathy.

The chain joins TRBV2 to TRBJ2-1, with 7 bases lining up with TRBD1. This sample comprised peripheral blood mononuclear cells (PBMCs), obtained at new diagnosis, from a patient treated with antithyroid drugs. The sequence was obtained from a woman between 45 and 65 years old with Graves disease. CDR3 sequence: CASSEQGSSYNEQFF. The CDR3 DNA reads TGTGCCAGCAGCGAACAGGGGAGCTCCTACAATGAGCAGTTCTTC.